One and the same sample provided the 9 T cell receptor beta chains below, sequenced in a study of blood T cell repertoires in COVID-19. Sequenced by immunoSEQ multiplex PCR; TCRdb stores in-frame clones only, minus some. The sample holds under 350,000 clones; 65% to 90% are singletons and the top ten take about 4.2%. The sequenced sample consisted of PBMCs or T cells enriched from blood (not recorded which). The source of these receptors is a middle-aged woman with acute COVID-19.

The chain joins TRBV9 to TRBJ2-3, with a possible D match to TRBD2 (6 bases). Germline V gives CDR1 SGDLS, CDR2 YYNGEE. The V gene lost 2 bases and the J gene lost 3 bases, with 16 bases spanning the gap. The CDR3 covers 16 residues. The CDR3 here is CASSVGPLAKTDTQYF. The CDR3 DNA reads TGTGCCAGCAGCGTGGGGCCTCTAGCGAAAACAGATACGCAGTATTTT.

This clone has just one count. This chain connects TRBV6-2 or TRBV6-3 to TRBJ2-3; the D gene is possibly TRBD1 (5 bases). The germline V and J ends were trimmed by 6 bases and 3 bases, with 13 bases remaining between them. The CDR3 consists of 14 residues. The germline V gene has CDR1 MNHEY and CDR2 SVGEGT. The CDR3 reads CASSALRGTDTQYF. The CDR3 DNA reads TGTGCCAGCAGCGCCCTTAGGGGAACAGATACGCAGTATTTT.

This clone was recorded once. The chain has TRBV7-2 and TRBJ2-7; D perhaps matches TRBD1 (6 bases). Trimming left V 2 bases short and J 8 bases short, with 19 bases between. CDR1 SGHTA and CDR2 FQGNSA come from the germline V gene. The CDR3 loop spans 15 amino acids. CDR3 nucleotides: TGTGCCAGCAGCTTAACCGGGACACAGCCTCTGAAGCAGTACTTC. Amino acids: CASSLTGTQPLKQYF.

V gene TRBV5-8 combines with J gene TRBJ2-7; D is uncertain. CDR3 length equals 16 residues. The V end was cut by 0 bases, the J end by 5 bases, with 18 bases between. The germline gives CDR1 SGHTS, CDR2 YDEGEE. The CDR3 reads CASSLASSTRSDEQYF. The CDR3 DNA reads TGTGCCAGCAGCTTGGCCTCGTCAACCAGGTCTGACGAGCAGTACTTC.

This clone was seen a few times. The genes are TRBV7-6 and TRBJ2-3; tentative D call: TRBD1 (7 bases). This CDR3 is built from 16 residues. The V end was cut by 4 bases, the J end by 2 bases, with 16 bases between. The germline V gene has CDR1 SGHVS and CDR2 FNYEAQ. DNA of the CDR3: TGTGCCAGCAGCTGGGTTGCAGGGGGGATCACAGATACGCAGTATTTT. Encoded protein: CASSWVAGGITDTQYF.

The V call is TRBV3-1 (or the pseudogene TRBV3-2), the J call TRBJ2-5, with a possible D match to TRBD1 (6 bases). Germline CDR1 LGHDT, CDR2 YNNKEL (reference sequence). V dropped 0 bases and J dropped 1 base, with 12 bases sitting between them. The CDR3 runs 16 residues. The CDR3 sequence: CASSQEMGTSQETQYF. CDR3 DNA: TGTGCCAGCAGCCAAGAAATGGGGACAAGCCAAGAGACCCAGTACTTC.

Notes on this clone: Other DNA sequences in this specimen translate into the identical CDR3. This chain links TRBV29-1 with TRBJ1-2; a weak D match, TRBD1 (6 bases). V lost 2 bases to trimming and J lost 2 bases, with 6 bases between them. Looked up from germline, CDR1 is SQVTM and CDR2 is ANQGSEA. The CDR3 extends over 12 amino acids. CDR3 sequence reads: CSVERGNYGYTF. The CDR3 nucleotides are TGCAGCGTTGAAAGGGGGAACTATGGCTACACCTTC. Together with reference TRBV29-1 and TRBJ1-2, the CDR3 gives the full variable domain: SAVISQKPSRDICQRGTSLTIQCQVDSQVTMMFWYRQQPGQSLTLIATANQGSEATYESGFVIDKFPISRPNLTFSTLTVSNMSPEDSSIYLCSVERGNYGYTFGSGTRLTVV.

V usage is TRBV7-9 and J usage is TRBJ2-2, with 7 bases aligning to TRBD1. The CDR3 contains 16 residues. Per the germline V gene, CDR1 is SEHNR and CDR2 is FQNEAQ (reference sequence). The V and J ends lost 1 base and 6 bases, in that order; junction bases with no gene match: 8. The CDR3 sequence: CASSLGTGSFAGELFF. The CDR3, as DNA: TGTGCCAGCAGCTTAGGGACAGGCTCTTTCGCCGGGGAGCTGTTTTTT.

The gene calls are TRBV5-1 and TRBJ2-5, with 12 bases fitting TRBD2. There are 21 residues in the CDR3. Germline CDR1 SGHRS, CDR2 YFSETQ. Germline trimming cut 2 bases from V and 2 bases from J; bases unmatched to any gene: 19. The CDR3 reads CASSLASGGGTSLRKQETQYF. DNA of the CDR3: TGCGCCAGCAGCTTAGCTAGCGGGGGGGGAACTTCTCTCCGAAAACAAGAGACCCAGTACTTC.